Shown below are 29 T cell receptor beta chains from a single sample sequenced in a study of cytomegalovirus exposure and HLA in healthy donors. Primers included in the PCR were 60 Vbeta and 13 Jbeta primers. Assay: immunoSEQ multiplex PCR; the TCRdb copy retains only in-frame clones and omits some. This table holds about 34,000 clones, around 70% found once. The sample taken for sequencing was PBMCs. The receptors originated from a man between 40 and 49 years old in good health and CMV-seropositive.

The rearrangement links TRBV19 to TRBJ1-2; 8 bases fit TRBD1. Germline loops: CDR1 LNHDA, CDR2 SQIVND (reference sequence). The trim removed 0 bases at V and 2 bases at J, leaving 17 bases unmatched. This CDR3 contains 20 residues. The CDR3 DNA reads TGTGCCAGTAGTATAGAATATCCCCTACCGACAGGGGAGCAAAACTATGGCTACACCTTC. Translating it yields CASSIEYPLPTGEQNYGYTF.

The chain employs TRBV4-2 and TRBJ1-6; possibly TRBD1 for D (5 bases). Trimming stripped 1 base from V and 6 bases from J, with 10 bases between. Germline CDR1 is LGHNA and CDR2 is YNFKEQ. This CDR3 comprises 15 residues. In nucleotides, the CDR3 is TGTGCCAGCAGCCAAGGGTCGGGGGTTAATTCACCCCTCCACTTT. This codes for CASSQGSGVNSPLHF.

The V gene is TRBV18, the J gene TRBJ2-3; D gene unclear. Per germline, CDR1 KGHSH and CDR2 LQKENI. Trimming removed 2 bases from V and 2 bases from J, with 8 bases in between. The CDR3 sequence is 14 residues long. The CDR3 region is CASSPGPATDTQYF. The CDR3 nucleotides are TGTGCCAGCTCACCAGGGCCCGCCACAGATACGCAGTATTTT.

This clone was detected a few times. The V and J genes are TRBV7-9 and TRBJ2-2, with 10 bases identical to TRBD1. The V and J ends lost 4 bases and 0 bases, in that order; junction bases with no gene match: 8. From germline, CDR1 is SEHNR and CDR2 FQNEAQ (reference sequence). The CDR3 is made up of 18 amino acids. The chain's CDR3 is CASSSGLGQGSNTGELFF. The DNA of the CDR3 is TGTGCCAGCAGCTCGGGTCTGGGACAGGGGTCGAACACCGGGGAGCTGTTTTTT.

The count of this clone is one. The CDR3 here is CASSDRGGYGYTF. DNA of the CDR3: TGTGCCAGCAGCGACAGGGGGGGCTATGGCTACACCTTC. The chain recombines TRBV7-3 with TRBJ1-2, with TRBD1 matching 9 bases. The CDR3 loop spans 13 amino acids. Germline V gives CDR1 SGHTA, CDR2 FQGTGA. Trimming at V came to 5 bases and at J to 4 bases, leaving 2 bases not matched to a gene.

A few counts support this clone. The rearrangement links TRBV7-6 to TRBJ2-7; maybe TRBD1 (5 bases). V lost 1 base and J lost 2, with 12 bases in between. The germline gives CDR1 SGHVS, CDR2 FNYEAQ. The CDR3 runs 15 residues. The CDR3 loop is CASSLGQGLTYEQYF. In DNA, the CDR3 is TGTGCCAGCAGCTTAGGGCAGGGCCTGACCTACGAGCAGTACTTC.

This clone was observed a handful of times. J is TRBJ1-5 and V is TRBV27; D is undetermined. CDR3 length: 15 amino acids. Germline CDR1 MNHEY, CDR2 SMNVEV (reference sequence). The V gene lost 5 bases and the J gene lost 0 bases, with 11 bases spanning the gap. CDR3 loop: CASSPTTYSNQPQHF. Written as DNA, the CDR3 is TGTGCCAGCAGTCCCACCACTTATAGCAATCAGCCCCAGCATTTT.

The CDR3 is CASSRGDQGWEQYF. As DNA, the CDR3 is TGCGCCAGCAGCCGAGGGGACCAGGGGTGGGAGCAGTACTTC. The V call is TRBV5-1, the J call TRBJ2-7; the D gene is possibly TRBD1 (6 bases). Trimming cost V 4 bases and J 7 bases, with 18 bases left between them. Germline V gene data show CDR1 as SGHRS and CDR2 as YFSETQ. The CDR3 totals 14 residues. The full variable domain, rest sourced from reference TRBV5-1 and TRBJ2-7, is KAGVTQTPRYLIKTRGQQVTLSCSPISGHRSVSWYQQTPGQGLQFLFEYFSETQRNKGNFPGRFSGRQFSNSRSEMNVSTLELGDSALYLCASSRGDQGWEQYFGPGTRLTVT.

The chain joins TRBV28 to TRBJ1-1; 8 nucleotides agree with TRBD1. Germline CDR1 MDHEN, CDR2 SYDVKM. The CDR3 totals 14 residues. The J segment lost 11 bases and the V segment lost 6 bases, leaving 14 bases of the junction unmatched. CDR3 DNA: TGTGCCAGCAGCAACGGACAGGGTCCGGCATGGGCTTTCTTT. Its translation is CASSNGQGPAWAFF. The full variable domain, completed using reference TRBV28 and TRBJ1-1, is DVKVTQSSRYLVKRTGEKVFLECVQDMDHENMFWYRQDPGLGLRLIYFSYDVKMKEKGDIPEGYSVSREKKERFSLILESASTNQTSMYLCASSNGQGPAWAFFGQGTRLTVV.

The CDR3 bases are TGTGCCAGCAGCTTTATGGACAGGCAAAGTATGGAGCAGTACTTC. Encoded protein: CASSFMDRQSMEQYF. V and J are TRBV5-6 and TRBJ2-7; 7 positions match TRBD1. Losses at the gene ends were 2 bases for V and 7 bases for J; bases not matched to a gene: 12. Germline V CDR1 and CDR2: SGHDT, YYEEEE. The CDR3 loop spans 15 amino acids. The variable domain in full, with the rest retrieved from reference TRBV5-6 and TRBJ2-7, is DAGVTQSPTHLIKTRGQQVTLRCSPKSGHDTVSWYQQALGQGPQFIFQYYEEEERQRGNFPDRFSGHQFPNYSSELNVNALLLGDSALYLCASSFMDRQSMEQYFGPGTRLTVT.

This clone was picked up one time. For the CDR3, the DNA is TGTGCCAGCAGCGCCCGGGACAGGGGAGGGGAGACCCAGTACTTC. This translates into CASSARDRGGETQYF. The chain carries TRBV9 and TRBJ2-5; TRBD1 matches 10 bases. From germline, CDR1 is SGDLS and CDR2 YYNGEE. The CDR3 runs to 15 residues. J lost 5 bases, V lost 3 bases, and 7 bases had no gene match.

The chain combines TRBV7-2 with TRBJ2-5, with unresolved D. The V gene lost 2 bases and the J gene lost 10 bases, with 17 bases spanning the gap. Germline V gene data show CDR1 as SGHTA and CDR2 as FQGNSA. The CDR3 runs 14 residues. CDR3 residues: CASSLRHLRQDQYF. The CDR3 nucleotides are TGTGCCAGCAGCTTACGACATCTTCGGCAAGACCAGTACTTC.

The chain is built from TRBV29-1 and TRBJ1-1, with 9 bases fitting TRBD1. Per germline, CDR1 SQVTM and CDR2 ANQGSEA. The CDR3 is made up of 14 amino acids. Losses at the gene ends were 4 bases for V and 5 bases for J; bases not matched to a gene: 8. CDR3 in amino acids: CSVGTGTGITEAFF. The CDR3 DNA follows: TGCAGCGTTGGGACCGGGACAGGGATTACTGAAGCTTTCTTT. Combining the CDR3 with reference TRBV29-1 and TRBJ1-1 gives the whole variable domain SAVISQKPSRDICQRGTSLTIQCQVDSQVTMMFWYRQQPGQSLTLIATANQGSEATYESGFVIDKFPISRPNLTFSTLTVSNMSPEDSSIYLCSVGTGTGITEAFFGQGTRLTVV.

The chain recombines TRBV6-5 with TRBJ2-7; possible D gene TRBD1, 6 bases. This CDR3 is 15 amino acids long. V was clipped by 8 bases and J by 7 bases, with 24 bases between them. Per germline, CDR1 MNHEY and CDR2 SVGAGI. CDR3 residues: CASSPTGRTVGEQYF. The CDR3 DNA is TGTGCCAGCTCCCCGACTGGTAGGACAGTTGGGGAGCAGTACTTC.

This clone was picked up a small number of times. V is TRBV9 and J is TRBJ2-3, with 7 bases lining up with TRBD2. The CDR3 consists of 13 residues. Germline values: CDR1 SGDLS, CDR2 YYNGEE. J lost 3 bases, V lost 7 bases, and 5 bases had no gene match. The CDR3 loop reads CASSLGGTDTQYF. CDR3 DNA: TGTGCCAGCTCCCTCGGGGGGACAGATACGCAGTATTTT.

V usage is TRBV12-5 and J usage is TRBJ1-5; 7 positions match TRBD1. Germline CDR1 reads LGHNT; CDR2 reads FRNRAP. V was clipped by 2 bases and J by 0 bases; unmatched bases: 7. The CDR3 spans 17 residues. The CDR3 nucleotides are TGTGCTAGTGGTTTGCATGGACAGGCTGATAGCAATCAGCCCCAGCATTTT. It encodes CASGLHGQADSNQPQHF.

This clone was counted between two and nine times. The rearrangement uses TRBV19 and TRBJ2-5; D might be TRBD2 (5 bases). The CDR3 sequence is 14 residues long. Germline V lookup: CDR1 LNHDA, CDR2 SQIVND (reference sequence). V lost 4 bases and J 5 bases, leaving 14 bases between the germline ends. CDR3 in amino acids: CASSSGGSQETQYF. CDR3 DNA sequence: TGTGCCAGTAGTAGTGGAGGTTCTCAGGAGACCCAGTACTTC.

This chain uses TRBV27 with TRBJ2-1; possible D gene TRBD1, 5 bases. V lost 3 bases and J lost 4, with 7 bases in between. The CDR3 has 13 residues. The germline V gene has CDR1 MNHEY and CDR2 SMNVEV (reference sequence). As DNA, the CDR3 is TGTGCCAGCAGTTTTCAGGGATACAATGAGCAGTTCTTC. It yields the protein CASSFQGYNEQFF.

The DNA of the CDR3 is TGTGCCAGCAGCTACTACAGAGGGAGCTCCTACGAGCAGTACTTC. Encoded protein: CASSYYRGSSYEQYF. J is TRBJ2-7 and V is TRBV7-2, with a weak D call TRBD2 (5 bases). Germline CDR1 reads SGHTA; CDR2 reads FQGNSA. V gave up 4 bases and J gave up 0 bases, with 13 bases separating them. The CDR3 is 15 amino acids.

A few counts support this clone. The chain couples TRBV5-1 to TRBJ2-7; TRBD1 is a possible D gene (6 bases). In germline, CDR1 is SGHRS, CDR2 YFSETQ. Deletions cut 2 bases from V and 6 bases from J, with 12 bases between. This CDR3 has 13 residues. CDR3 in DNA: TGCGCCAGCAGCTTTCTAACAGGGACCGAGCAGTACTTC. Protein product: CASSFLTGTEQYF.

The CDR3 sequence: CASRSRQTGHTEAFF. DNA of the CDR3: TGTGCCAGCAGAAGTCGACAGACAGGGCACACTGAAGCTTTCTTT. The chain recombines TRBV6-5 with TRBJ1-1; TRBD1 aligns across 7 bases. This CDR3 spans 15 amino acids. The ends lost 6 bases at V and 3 bases at J; junction bases unmatched: 10. Germline CDR1 is MNHEY and CDR2 is SVGAGI.

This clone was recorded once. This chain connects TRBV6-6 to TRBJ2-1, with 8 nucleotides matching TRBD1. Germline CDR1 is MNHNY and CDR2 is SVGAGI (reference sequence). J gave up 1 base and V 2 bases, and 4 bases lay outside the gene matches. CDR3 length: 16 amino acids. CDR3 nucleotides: TGTGCCAGCAGTTACGGACAGGGTGAATCCTACAATGAGCAGTTCTTC. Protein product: CASSYGQGESYNEQFF.

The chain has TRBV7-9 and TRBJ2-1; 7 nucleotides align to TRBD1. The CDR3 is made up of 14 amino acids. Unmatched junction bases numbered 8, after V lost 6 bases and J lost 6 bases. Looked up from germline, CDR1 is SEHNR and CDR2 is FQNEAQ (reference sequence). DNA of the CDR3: TGTGCCAGCAGTACGACAGGGCCGGGCAATGAGCAGTTCTTC. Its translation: CASSTTGPGNEQFF.

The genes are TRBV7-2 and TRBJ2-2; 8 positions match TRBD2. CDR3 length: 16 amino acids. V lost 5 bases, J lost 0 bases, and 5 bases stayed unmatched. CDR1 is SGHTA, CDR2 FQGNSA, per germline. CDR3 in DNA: TGTGCCAGCAGCACGCCCGGGGGGGCGAACACCGGGGAGCTGTTTTTT. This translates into CASSTPGGANTGELFF.

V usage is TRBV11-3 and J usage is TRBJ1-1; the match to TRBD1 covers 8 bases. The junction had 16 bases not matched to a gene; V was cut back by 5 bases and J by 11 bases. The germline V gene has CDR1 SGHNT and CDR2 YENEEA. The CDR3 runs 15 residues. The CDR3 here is CASSVAGGAFLTAFF. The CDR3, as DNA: TGTGCCAGCAGCGTAGCAGGGGGCGCTTTCCTTACGGCTTTCTTT.

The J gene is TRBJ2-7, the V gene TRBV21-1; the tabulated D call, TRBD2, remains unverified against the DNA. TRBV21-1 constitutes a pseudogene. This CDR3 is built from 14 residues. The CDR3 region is CASTKVPGCHEQYF. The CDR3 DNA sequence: TGTGCCAGCACGAAAGTACCGGGGTGTCACGAGCAGTACTTC.

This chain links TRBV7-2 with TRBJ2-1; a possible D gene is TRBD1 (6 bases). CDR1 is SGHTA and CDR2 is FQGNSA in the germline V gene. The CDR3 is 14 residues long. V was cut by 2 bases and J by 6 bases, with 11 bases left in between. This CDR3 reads CASSLMGAANEQFF. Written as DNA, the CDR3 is TGTGCCAGCAGCTTAATGGGGGCAGCCAATGAGCAGTTCTTC.

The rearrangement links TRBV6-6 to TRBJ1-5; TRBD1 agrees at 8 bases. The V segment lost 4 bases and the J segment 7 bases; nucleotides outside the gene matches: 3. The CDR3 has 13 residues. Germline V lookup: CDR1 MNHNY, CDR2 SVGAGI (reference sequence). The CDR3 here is CASSSDRGQPQHF. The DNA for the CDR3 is TGTGCCAGCAGTTCTGACAGGGGACAGCCCCAGCATTTT.

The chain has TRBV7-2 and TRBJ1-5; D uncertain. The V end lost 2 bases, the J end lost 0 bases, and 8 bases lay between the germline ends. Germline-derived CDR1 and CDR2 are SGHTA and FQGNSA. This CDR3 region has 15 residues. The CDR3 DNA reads TGTGCCAGCAGCTTACGGCGGAGTAGCAATCAGCCCCAGCATTTT. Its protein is CASSLRRSSNQPQHF.